The 27 T cell receptor beta chains presented below share a single source sample, sequenced in a study of PD-L1 blockade in urothelial cancer. Sequenced by immunoSEQ multiplex PCR; TCRdb stores in-frame clones only, minus some. The top ten clones hold approximately 16% of a sample with about 40,000 clones, around 80% of them seen once. Sequencing used PBMCs, obtained around atezolizumab (anti-PD-L1) treatment. Every receptor here comes from a man aged 55 to 70 with urothelial cancer.

The chain couples TRBV18 to TRBJ2-3, with D possibly being TRBD2 (7 bases). This CDR3 comprises 14 residues. The V and J ends lost 1 base and 5 bases respectively, with 10 bases between them. Germline-derived CDR1 and CDR2 are KGHSH and LQKENI. CDR3 sequence (DNA): TGTGCCAGCTCACCACTGCGGGGGCGAGATACGCAGTATTTT. Residues: CASSPLRGRDTQYF.

V and J are TRBV5-6 and TRBJ1-2; D is ambiguous. Trimming removed 0 bases from V and 7 bases from J, with 10 bases in between. The length of the CDR3 is 13 residues. Germline V gene data show CDR1 as SGHDT and CDR2 as YYEEEE. CDR3 protein: CASSLASSGGYTF. CDR3 bases: TGTGCCAGCAGCTTGGCTTCTTCGGGTGGCTACACCTTC.

This CDR3 reads CASSTATNPNTEAFF. As DNA, the CDR3 is TGTGCCAGCAGCACAGCTACCAACCCGAACACTGAAGCTTTCTTT. This chain connects TRBV5-4 to TRBJ1-1; D is unresolved. V was trimmed by 4 bases and J by 1 base, leaving 14 bases between them. Germline CDR1 is SGHNT and CDR2 is YYREEE (reference sequence). This CDR3 comprises 15 residues.

The chain couples TRBV10-3 to TRBJ1-1, with TRBD1 as a possible D gene (6 bases). The V end was cut by 6 bases, the J end by 1 base, with 12 bases between. The CDR3 contains 14 residues. The germline gives CDR1 ENHRY, CDR2 SYGVKD. The CDR3 coding sequence is TGTGCCATCAGCAGGGGATCGGGGAACACTGAAGCTTTCTTT. The encoded protein is CAISRGSGNTEAFF.

The rearrangement uses TRBV12-1 and TRBJ2-7; the table names TRBD1, a call not compared with the DNA. TRBV12-1 is labeled a pseudogene. The CDR3 is made up of 13 amino acids. The CDR3 loop is CASSRGAEYEQYF. CDR3 in DNA: TGTGCCAGCAGTCGTGGGGCGGAATACGAGCAGTACTTC.

The rearrangement uses TRBV11-2 and TRBJ1-1; 9 nucleotides line up with TRBD1. The CDR3 sequence is 15 residues long. Germline CDR1 is SGHAT and CDR2 is FQNNGV. J gave up 3 bases and V 3 bases, and 5 bases lay outside the gene matches. The CDR3 protein is CASSLGQGGDTEAFF. CDR3 DNA: TGTGCCAGCAGCTTGGGACAGGGCGGGGACACTGAAGCTTTCTTT.

The count of this clone is one. The rearrangement uses TRBV7-8 and TRBJ1-3, with a possible D match to TRBD1 (6 bases). CDR3 length: 16 amino acids. V was pared by 5 bases and J by 2 bases, with 16 bases between. Germline V gene data show CDR1 as SGHVS and CDR2 as FQNEAQ. This CDR3 reads CASSRTVQGTGNTIYF. The DNA of the CDR3 is TGTGCCAGCAGCCGAACGGTTCAGGGGACTGGAAACACCATATATTTT.

This chain links TRBV27 with TRBJ2-3; D gene uncertain. Germline-derived CDR1 and CDR2 are MNHEY and SMNVEV (reference sequence). The CDR3 is 10 amino acids. The V end lost 11 bases, the J end lost 4 bases, and 7 bases lay between the germline ends. The CDR3 DNA sequence: TGTGCCTGTTCCGCAGATACGCAGTATTTT. Amino acid sequence: CACSADTQYF.

This chain links TRBV5-4 with TRBJ2-7, with 7 bases fitting TRBD1. This CDR3 contains 15 residues. J was trimmed by 6 bases and V by 3 bases; bases with no gene match: 12. The germline CDR1 and CDR2 sequences are SGHNT and YYREEE (reference sequence). CDR3 sequence (DNA): TGTGCCAGCAGCTCGCTCGGACAGGCGGTGGGCGAGCAGTACTTC. This sequence encodes CASSSLGQAVGEQYF. The variable domain in full, with the rest retrieved from reference TRBV5-4 and TRBJ2-7, is ETGVTQSPTHLIKTRGQQVTLRCSSQSGHNTVSWYQQALGQGPQFIFQYYREEENGRGNFPPRFSGLQFPNYSSELNVNALELDDSALYLCASSSLGQAVGEQYFGPGTRLTVT.

The chain uses TRBV5-1 and TRBJ1-6, with D possibly matching TRBD1 (6 bases). V shed 3 bases and J shed 14 bases, with 18 bases lying between them. CDR3 length: 14 amino acids. Germline CDR1 and CDR2: SGHRS and YFSETQ. The CDR3 region is CASSSGQGGVTLHF. The CDR3 coding sequence is TGCGCCAGCAGCTCCGGACAAGGGGGTGTCACCCTCCACTTT.

A few counts support this clone. This chain links TRBV4-3 with TRBJ2-5; 8 positions match TRBD1. The germline V gene has CDR1 LGHNA and CDR2 YSLEER. The CDR3 is made up of 15 amino acids. Trimming removed 3 bases from V and 3 bases from J; junction bases left unmatched: 6. CDR3 in amino acids: CASSHLGQGEETQYF. CDR3 in DNA: TGCGCCAGCAGCCACTTAGGACAGGGAGAAGAGACCCAGTACTTC.

This clone was found once. V gene TRBV2 combines with J gene TRBJ2-7; 8 nucleotides match TRBD1. The CDR3 length is 13 residues. Germline loops: CDR1 SNHLY, CDR2 FYNNEI. The junction had 3 bases not matched to a gene; V was cut back by 3 bases and J by 5 bases. In nucleotides, the CDR3 is TGTGCCAGCAGTGATGGGGGACAGGACGAGCAGTACTTC. Its translation is CASSDGGQDEQYF.

This clone was picked up one time. The gene calls are TRBV19 and TRBJ2-1, with D tentatively TRBD2 (6 bases). The CDR3 sequence is 13 residues long. Deletions cut 5 bases from V and 10 bases from J, with 15 bases between. Germline CDR1 reads LNHDA; CDR2 reads SQIVND (reference sequence). CDR3 residues: CASSGWGGGEQFF. The DNA of the CDR3 is TGTGCCAGTAGTGGGTGGGGAGGAGGGGAGCAGTTCTTC.

This clone has only one observation. The chain combines TRBV19 with TRBJ1-1; 7 nucleotides match TRBD1. The junction had 7 bases not matched to a gene; V was cut back by 4 bases and J by 5 bases. The CDR3 runs 14 residues. CDR1 LNHDA and CDR2 SQIVND come from the germline V gene (reference sequence). CDR3 DNA: TGTGCCAGTAGTACCACAGGGGAGGAAACTGAAGCTTTCTTT. Its protein is CASSTTGEETEAFF.

This clone was counted only a few times. This sequence joins TRBV2 and TRBJ2-7; 8 bases map to TRBD1. The trim removed 0 bases at V and 6 bases at J, leaving 4 bases unmatched. The CDR3 sequence is 14 residues long. Germline loops: CDR1 SNHLY, CDR2 FYNNEI. CDR3 region: CASSEAPQGVEQYF. CDR3 DNA sequence: TGTGCCAGCAGTGAAGCGCCACAGGGGGTCGAGCAGTACTTC.

J is TRBJ2-7 and V is TRBV30; 8 bases align to TRBD2. This CDR3 spans 15 amino acids. Trimming cost V 2 bases and J 0 bases; bases outside gene matches: 6. Germline V gives CDR1 GTSNPN, CDR2 SVGIG (reference sequence). CDR3 region: CAWSRGGAVSYEQYF. DNA of the CDR3: TGTGCCTGGAGTCGGGGGGGAGCTGTCTCCTACGAGCAGTACTTC. Combining the CDR3 with reference TRBV30 and TRBJ2-7 gives the whole variable domain SQTIHQWPATLVQPVGSPLSLECTVEGTSNPNLYWYRQAAGRGLQLLFYSVGIGQISSEVPQNLSASRPQDRQFILSSKKLLLSDSGFYLCAWSRGGAVSYEQYFGPGTRLTVT.

This rearrangement joins TRBV5-1 to TRBJ2-3; D is possibly TRBD2 (6 bases). The CDR3 spans 15 residues. Germline V lookup: CDR1 SGHRS, CDR2 YFSETQ. V was trimmed by 1 base and J by 0 bases, leaving 9 bases between them. The CDR3 DNA sequence: TGCGCCAGCAGCTTGCTCGGAGGGAGCACAGATACGCAGTATTTT. Translated, it gives CASSLLGGSTDTQYF.

CDR3 coding DNA: TGTGCCACGGCGGGGGGTCCTCAAGAGACCCAGTACTTC. Amino acid sequence: CATAGGPQETQYF. The V gene is TRBV10-3, the J gene TRBJ2-5; 8 bases fit TRBD2. Germline V gene sequence: CDR1 ENHRY, CDR2 SYGVKD. This CDR3 is 13 amino acids long. The V and J ends lost 10 bases and 2 bases, in that order; junction bases with no gene match: 6.

This clone has only one observation. The J gene is TRBJ1-2, the V gene TRBV29-1; D is ambiguous. The CDR3 loop spans 12 amino acids. The V end was cut by 1 base, the J end by 5 bases, with 8 bases between. The germline V gene has CDR1 SQVTM and CDR2 ANQGSEA. CDR3 DNA sequence: TGCAGCGTTGAAGTTAGTCGGTATGGCTACACCTTC. This translates into CSVEVSRYGYTF.

V and J are TRBV28 and TRBJ2-7, with 7 bases aligning to TRBD1. The CDR3 has 14 residues. Germline loops: CDR1 MDHEN, CDR2 SYDVKM. V shed 7 bases, J shed 0 bases, and the junction held 6 bases outside the gene matches. In DNA, the CDR3 is TGTGCCAGCACAAAGACAGGGATCTCCTACGAGCAGTACTTC. It yields the protein CASTKTGISYEQYF.

The chain combines TRBV28 with TRBJ2-1; 7 bases line up with TRBD2. This CDR3 has 12 amino acids. The J segment lost 9 bases and the V segment lost 5 bases, leaving 4 bases of the junction unmatched. Germline CDR1 and CDR2: MDHEN and SYDVKM. The CDR3 sequence: CASSRLAREQFF. In nucleotides, the CDR3 is TGTGCCAGCAGTCGACTAGCCCGTGAGCAGTTCTTC.

The chain uses TRBV6-6 and TRBJ2-5; 10 bases match TRBD2. CDR1 and CDR2 (germline): MNHNY, SVGAGI (reference sequence). V gave up 8 bases and J gave up 4 bases; unmatched junction bases: 10. The CDR3 has 15 residues. This chain's CDR3 is CASPPRAGGLETQYF. Here the CDR3 DNA reads TGTGCCAGCCCACCGCGAGCGGGGGGGCTAGAGACCCAGTACTTC.

The rearrangement uses TRBV7-6 and TRBJ2-1; 9 nucleotides align to TRBD2. The germline CDR1 and CDR2 sequences are SGHVS and FNYEAQ. The CDR3 extends over 16 amino acids. Losses at the gene ends were 4 bases for V and 7 bases for J; bases not matched to a gene: 11. CDR3: CASSSPWISGRNEQFF. Written as DNA, the CDR3 is TGTGCCAGCAGCTCCCCCTGGATTAGCGGGAGAAATGAGCAGTTCTTC.

The chain has TRBV18 and TRBJ2-7; unclear D gene. V was pared by 3 bases and J by 6 bases, with 15 bases between. This CDR3 contains 14 residues. The germline gives CDR1 KGHSH, CDR2 LQKENI. The CDR3, as DNA: TGTGCCAGCTCACCCCCAAATGAGTTCTCCGAGCAGTACTTC. This codes for CASSPPNEFSEQYF.

The chain links TRBV2 to TRBJ2-4, with a weak D call TRBD2 (5 bases). The CDR3 loop spans 17 amino acids. The V gene lost 3 bases and the J gene lost 3 bases, with 18 bases spanning the gap. Germline loops: CDR1 SNHLY, CDR2 FYNNEI. In DNA, the CDR3 is TGTGCCAGCAGTGATTGGGGAGTCGGCGAGGGCAAAAACATTCAGTACTTC. Its protein product is CASSDWGVGEGKNIQYF.

The chain recombines TRBV2 with TRBJ2-7; 9 bases match TRBD1. The germline V gene has CDR1 SNHLY and CDR2 FYNNEI. This CDR3 has 15 residues. The V segment lost 6 bases and the J segment 5 bases; nucleotides outside the gene matches: 11. The CDR3 reads CASRAQGALADEQYF. As DNA, the CDR3 is TGTGCCAGCAGAGCACAGGGGGCCTTGGCGGACGAGCAGTACTTC.

V is TRBV6-5 and J is TRBJ2-5, with TRBD1 matching 8 bases. The DNA end lines up better with TRBJ2-7; the J call may be wrong. In germline, CDR1 is MNHEY, CDR2 SVGAGI. The CDR3 runs to 14 residues. The CDR3 is CASIGQGGPYEQYF. The CDR3 region has the DNA TGTGCCAGCATTGGACAGGGCGGACCCTACGAGCAGTACTTC.